This T cell receptor beta chain was retrieved from a study of blood T cells in healthy people across ages. The germline V gene encodes CDR1 DFQATT and CDR2 SNEGSKA (reference sequence). The CDR3 loop spans 15 amino acids. A second PCR, run for about 7 to 11 cycles, used a sample-barcoded 5' primer plus a J-beta primer mix. TCRdb re-derived calls from the 5' RACE reads in MiXCR, one entry per CDR3 protein. The sample consists of about 800,000 distinct CDR3 sequences, just under 25% of them appearing once. The sample was also reused in another study, on T cells of mothers and their children. That source adds: The authors used all extracted RNA for cDNA synthesis, at about 1.6 ug per 15 ul.

Material for sequencing was blood. The clonotype originates from a boy aged 10-17 years in good health. The chain carries TRBV20-1 and TRBJ2-5; D is perhaps TRBD1 (5 bases). The J call may be wrong; the DNA end is better matched by TRBJ2-7. DNA of the CDR3: TGCAGTGCTGGTATGTTTGACAGTTTCTCCTACGAGCAGTACTTC. Its protein is CSAGMFDSFSYEQYF.